Listed below are T cell receptor beta chains from one sample, sequenced in a study of blood T cell repertoires in COVID-19. Assay: immunoSEQ multiplex PCR; the TCRdb copy retains only in-frame clones and omits some. Of under 45,000 clones listed, 75% to 90% are singletons. What was sequenced was peripheral blood. These receptors were collected from a man aged 55 to 70 with active or convalescent COVID-19. Both conserved end residues are part of each CDR3. The D gene is left open where the match is weak. Expanded clones get a size class; other rows say once, few or many, or leave the size out.

>TRBV7-8|NA|NA|14|TRBJ1-1
CASSIWGVDTEAFF
TGTGCCAGCAGCATTTGGGGGGTTGACACTGAAGCTTTCTTT
>TRBV6-1|NA|NA|14|TRBJ1-2
CASSDPAGARGYTF
TGTGCCAGCAGTGACCCGGCGGGGGCGCGGGGCTACACCTTC
>TRBV4-2|NA|TRBD2|17|TRBJ2-3
CASSQDGEGRVTDTQYF
TGTGCCAGCAGCCAAGACGGGGAGGGACGGGTCACAGATACGCAGTATTTT
>TRBV19|NA|TRBD2|17|TRBJ2-2
CASSIGVGGTNTGELFF
TGTGCCAGTAGTATAGGCGTCGGGGGGACGAACACCGGGGAGCTGTTTTTT
>TRBV7-8|NA|NA|14|TRBJ1-6
CASSPGGMNSPLHF
TGTGCCAGCAGCCCGGGGGGAATGAATTCACCCCTCCACTTT
>TRBV7-2|NA|NA|12|TRBJ2-2
CASSSETGELFF
TGTGCCAGCAGCTCCGAGACCGGGGAGCTGTTTTTT
>TRBV5-1|NA|NA|14|TRBJ2-3
CASSNRVGTDTQYF
TGCGCCAGCAGCAACAGGGTGGGCACAGATACGCAGTATTTT
>TRBV24-1|NA|NA|15|TRBJ1-5
CATSQGTYSNQPQHF
TGTGCCACCAGCCAGGGAACCTATAGCAATCAGCCCCAGCATTTT
>TRBV9|NA|NA|14|TRBJ1-6
CASSVRGSGSPLHF
TGTGCCAGCAGCGTTAGAGGGAGTGGTTCACCCCTCCACTTT
>TRBV19|NA|TRBD2|16|TRBJ2-2
CASTSGRDANTGELFF
TGTGCCAGTACTAGCGGGAGGGACGCGAACACCGGGGAGCTGTTTTTT
>TRBV28|once|TRBD1|14|TRBJ1-4
CASSSGTEREKLFF
TGTGCCAGCAGTTCCGGGACAGAACGTGAAAAACTGTTTTTT
>TRBV4-1|NA|NA|16|TRBJ1-6
CASSLLWRTPSSPLHF
TGCGCCAGCAGCCTACTATGGAGGACCCCAAGTTCACCCCTCCACTTT
>TRBV14|few|NA|13|TRBJ1-5
CASNLPGDQPQHF
TGTGCCAGCAACTTACCCGGGGATCAGCCCCAGCATTTT
>TRBV7-8|NA|TRBD1|14|TRBJ1-5
CASTSDRVNQPQHF
TGTGCCAGCACTAGCGACAGGGTCAATCAGCCCCAGCATTTT
>TRBV6-1|NA|TRBD2|15|TRBJ2-3
CASSEGGGKTDTQYF
TGTGCCAGCAGTGAAGGCGGGGGAAAAACAGATACGCAGTATTTT
>TRBV6-1|NA|NA|15|TRBJ1-4
CASSEQGIPNEKLFF
TGTGCCAGCAGTGAACAGGGGATTCCTAATGAAAAACTGTTTTTT
>TRBV9|NA|NA|15|TRBJ1-4
CASSKAYGSNEKLFF
TGTGCCAGCAGCAAAGCCTACGGGTCAAATGAAAAACTGTTTTTT
>TRBV24-1|NA|NA|15|TRBJ2-1
CATSEARGGNNEQFF
TGTGCCACCAGTGAAGCAAGGGGGGGGAACAATGAGCAGTTCTTC
>TRBV9|NA|NA|11|TRBJ1-2
CASSLGTGYTF
TGTGCCAGCAGCCTCGGGACAGGCTACACCTTC
>TRBV3-1/TRBV3-2|NA|NA|14|TRBJ2-1
CASSQTGTWNEQFF
TGTGCCAGCAGCCAAACCGGGACTTGGAATGAGCAGTTCTTC
>TRBV5-4|NA|NA|14|TRBJ1-1
CASTSGQRNTEAFF
TGTGCCAGCACCTCGGGACAAAGGAACACTGAAGCTTTCTTT
>TRBV5-1|few|TRBD1|17|TRBJ1-3
CASSLGTGGSSGNTIYF
TGCGCCAGCAGCCTTGGGACAGGGGGGTCTTCTGGAAACACCATATATTTT
>TRBV3-1/TRBV3-2|NA|TRBD2|15|TRBJ2-1
CASSQTSGRSSEQFF
TGTGCCAGCAGCCAGACTAGCGGGAGGAGTAGTGAGCAGTTCTTC
>TRBV4-1|NA|TRBD2|15|TRBJ2-5
CASSLGLAGQETQYF
TGCGCCAGCAGCCTGGGACTAGCGGGGCAAGAGACCCAGTACTTC
>TRBV18|NA|NA|12|TRBJ2-5
CASSPGGETQYF
TGTGCCAGCTCACCTGGCGGAGAGACCCAGTACTTC